This T cell receptor beta chain was found in a study of blood T cell repertoires in COVID-19. Study details: Samples representing acute and convalescent COVID-19 were sourced from the United States, Italy and Spain. PBMCs, B-cell-depleted T cells, or T cells were the source of the cDNA or gDNA that made up the material.

Germline V gene sequence: CDR1 SGHTS, CDR2 YDEGEE. V lost 1 base to trimming and J lost 7 bases, with 5 bases between them. This CDR3 region has 11 residues. The method was immunoSEQ multiplex PCR; TCRdb's version includes in-frame clones alone and lacks a portion of them. This sample carries about 260,000 clones, around 87% of them seen once, and the ten largest clones take over 2%. The sequenced material came from peripheral blood. The chain carries TRBV5-8 and TRBJ1-2; no reliable D call. The receptor comes from a woman between 45 and 60 years old with acute or convalescent COVID-19. This chain's CDR3 is CASSLLLGYTF. Written as DNA, the CDR3 is TGTGCCAGCAGCTTGCTTCTTGGCTACACCTTC. Together with reference TRBV5-8 and TRBJ1-2, the CDR3 gives the full variable domain: EAGVTQSPTHLIKTRGQQATLRCSPISGHTSVYWYQQALGLGLQFLLWYDEGEERNRGNFPPRFSGRQFPNYSSELNVNALELEDSALYLCASSLLLGYTFGSGTRLTVV.